Described below is a single TCR beta chain sequence and its context. These data come from a study of blood T cell repertoires in COVID-19. How the authors handled the data: For nucleated cells, counts were estimated from reference gene primer amplification. Data came from immunoSEQ multiplex PCR; TCRdb stores just in-frame clones and leaves some out. Clone size and V and J calls were adopted from that table, with D and trimming inferred from the DNA. Among over 200,000 clones listed, 80% to 85% were seen once. Germline CDR1 reads MDHEN; CDR2 reads SYDVKM. There are 14 residues in the CDR3. J lost 3 bases, V lost 8 bases, and 9 bases had no gene match.

This chain joins TRBV28 and TRBJ2-7; TRBD2 aligns across 8 bases. The sequenced sample consisted of peripheral blood. This clonotype was sampled from a human donor in a cohort sampled during active COVID-19. CDR3: CASPGGGYSYEQYF. The CDR3 nucleotides read TGTGCCAGCCCCGGGGGGGGCTATAGCTACGAGCAGTACTTC.